These T cell receptor beta chains were read from a single sample in a study of identical twins. TCRdb re-derived calls from the 5' RACE reads in MiXCR, one entry per CDR3 protein. The table lists 600,000 to 700,000 distinct CDR3 sequences, 21% of them singletons. The sample also formed part of further work on T cells expressing NK-cell markers.

Sequencing was performed on PBMCs. Source of these receptors: a woman aged 18-35 years in good health. CDR3s include the opening cysteine and the closing phenylalanine or tryptophan. A D gene is named only where the DNA matches it firmly. The listing skips clone size in some rows; elsewhere it reads once, few, many or a size class.

v_call	d_call	j_call	clone_size	cdr3_nt	cdr3_aa
TRBV29-1	.	TRBJ2-5	few	TGCAGCGTTGGTGGCAGCAGCCAAGAGACCCAGTACTTC	CSVGGSSQETQYF
TRBV7-9	.	TRBJ1-1	.	TGTGCCAGCAGCTTAGAGGGGGGCCCTACTGAAGCTTTCTTT	CASSLEGGPTEAFF
TRBV9	TRBD1	TRBJ2-7	few	TGTGCCAGCAGCGAGGCCGGGACAGCTTCCTACGAGCAGTACTTC	CASSEAGTASYEQYF
TRBV6-1	.	TRBJ2-7	few	TGTGCCAGCTCGGGGGCGGCTTATACCTACGAGCAGTACTTC	CASSGAAYTYEQYF
TRBV25-1	TRBD1	TRBJ2-5	few	TGTGCCAGCAGTCCCCCCCGGACAGGGACGAGGGAGACCCAGTACTTC	CASSPPRTGTRETQYF
TRBV20-1	.	TRBJ2-3	.	TGCAGTGTCCGGGCTCGTGGAGATACGCAGTATTTT	CSVRARGDTQYF
TRBV20-1	TRBD2	TRBJ2-3	few	TGCAGTGCGCGGGGGGGAGGGATCCCAGATACGCAGTATTTT	CSARGGGIPDTQYF
TRBV4-3	TRBD2	TRBJ2-5	few	TGCGCCAGCAGCCAAGGGGGGACTAGTCGAGAGACCCAGTACTTC	CASSQGGTSRETQYF
TRBV20-1	TRBD2	TRBJ2-5	many	TGCAGTGCATTCAAAGCGGGAGTAGAGACCCAGTACTTC	CSAFKAGVETQYF
TRBV29-1	.	TRBJ2-6	.	TGCAGCGTCAACTCTGGGGCCAACGTCCTGACTTTC	CSVNSGANVLTF
TRBV10-3	TRBD1	TRBJ1-6	.	TGTGCCATCAGTGAGTCGAGGGGGACAGGTGGTTCACCCCTCCACTTT	CAISESRGTGGSPLHF
TRBV6-5	TRBD1	TRBJ2-7	many	TGTGCCAGCAGTGACAGGGACGAGCAGTACTTC	CASSDRDEQYF
TRBV18	TRBD1	TRBJ1-2	once	TGTGCCAGCTCATTCGACAGGGGCCCAGGCTACACCTTC	CASSFDRGPGYTF
TRBV9	TRBD1	TRBJ2-7	many	TGTGCCAGCAGCATTTCCGGGACAGATTACGAGCAGTACTTC	CASSISGTDYEQYF
TRBV20-1	TRBD1	TRBJ2-7	.	TGCAGTGCTAGCCAGGGGGCAAGGGACGAGCAGTACTTC	CSASQGARDEQYF
TRBV18	TRBD2	TRBJ2-1	few	TGTGCCAGCTCACCAGGGTTAGCGGGAGACGGTGAGCAGTTCTTC	CASSPGLAGDGEQFF
TRBV7-2	TRBD2	TRBJ2-5	many	TGTGCCAGCAGCTTAAGCGGGACTAGCGGTCAAGAGACCCAGTACTTC	CASSLSGTSGQETQYF
TRBV6-5	.	TRBJ1-1	once	TGTGCCAGCCGAACCGGGTTCGCTGAAGCTTTCTTT	CASRTGFAEAFF
TRBV12-3/TRBV12-4	TRBD1	TRBJ2-1	.	TGTGCCAGCATCGACGGACAGGGCTCCTACAATGAGCAGTTCTTC	CASIDGQGSYNEQFF
TRBV30	.	TRBJ2-7	.	TGTGCCTGGAGCGTCGGTATTTGGGAGCAGTACTTC	CAWSVGIWEQYF
TRBV10-3	TRBD1	TRBJ1-1	.	TGTGCCATCGGGGGGAGACAGGGGGAAGCTTTCTTT	CAIGGRQGEAFF
TRBV20-1	TRBD2	TRBJ2-1	.	TGCAGTGCTAGCCCTCGTGGCGGGGGGAATGAGCAGTTCTTC	CSASPRGGGNEQFF
TRBV12-3/TRBV12-4	TRBD2	TRBJ2-1	.	TGTGCCAGCAGGCGCGGGAGGGCCCCCTACAATGAGCAGTTCTTC	CASRRGRAPYNEQFF
TRBV10-3	.	TRBJ2-3	.	TGTGCCATCACCGAGAGGGGGGTTGGAGATACGCAGTATTTT	CAITERGVGDTQYF
TRBV7-8	.	TRBJ2-1	.	TGTGCCAGCACCCTACTCAAGATAAATGAGCAGTTCTTC	CASTLLKINEQFF
TRBV2	TRBD1	TRBJ1-4	.	TGTGCCAGCAGAGTTACAGGGGGAGGCGAAAAACTGTTTTTT	CASRVTGGGEKLFF
TRBV29-1	.	TRBJ1-5	few	TGCAGCGAGAGACAGTTTTTGAATCAGCCCCAGCATTTT	CSERQFLNQPQHF
TRBV20-1	.	TRBJ1-1	few	TGCAGTGCTAGTGTGCAGGGTTTCACTGAAGCTTTCTTT	CSASVQGFTEAFF
TRBV5-1	.	TRBJ2-5	few	TGCGCCAGCAGCATCTCCGGGACGAAAGAGACCCAGTACTTC	CASSISGTKETQYF
TRBV18	TRBD2	TRBJ2-3	once	TGTGCCAGCTCACACGGAAGTCTAGCGGGGGGCTACACAGATACGCAGTATTTT	CASSHGSLAGGYTDTQYF
TRBV10-3	TRBD2	TRBJ2-1	few	TGTGCCATCAGTGAGTCGACGGGACTATTTTACAATGAGCAGTTCTTC	CAISESTGLFYNEQFF
TRBV12-3/TRBV12-4	.	TRBJ2-1	.	TGTGCCAGCAGTTTCGAGCCGCACTACAATGAGCAGTTCTTC	CASSFEPHYNEQFF
TRBV3-1	.	TRBJ1-1	few	TGTGCCAGCAGCCAACTCAGTCAGACTGAAGCTTTCTTT	CASSQLSQTEAFF
TRBV9	.	TRBJ1-6	few	TGTGCCAGCAGCGTAGCGGGGCAGGCAGGATCACCCCTCCACTTT	CASSVAGQAGSPLHF
TRBV12-3/TRBV12-4	TRBD2	TRBJ2-1	.	TGTGCCAGCAGTCTCACCGGGACTAGCGGGAGGGGCTCCTACAATGAGCAGTTCTTC	CASSLTGTSGRGSYNEQFF
TRBV5-1	TRBD2	TRBJ2-5	many	TGCGCCAGCAGCTGGGGGACTACACAAGAGACCCAGTACTTC	CASSWGTTQETQYF
TRBV20-1	TRBD2	TRBJ2-1	.	TGCAGTGCTTGCTGCCGGGGGGGGAGTAATGAGCAGTTCTTC	CSACCRGGSNEQFF
TRBV24-1	.	TRBJ2-2	many	TGTGCCACCAGTGATTTGTCCGGGGAGCTGTTTTTT	CATSDLSGELFF
TRBV12-3/TRBV12-4	.	TRBJ2-7	few	TGTGCCGTCAAACGGGGAACGGACGAGCAGTACTTC	CAVKRGTDEQYF
TRBV14	.	TRBJ1-4	few	TGTGCCAGCAGCCTCGTAGGGGGTGAAAAACTGTTTTTT	CASSLVGGEKLFF
TRBV3-1	.	TRBJ2-3	.	TGTGCCAGCAGCCCCGGGACTGTATCGACGTATTTT	CASSPGTVSTYF
TRBV10-1	.	TRBJ2-7	few	TGCGCCAGCAAAGACGTACTCTACGAGCAGTACTTC	CASKDVLYEQYF
TRBV9	TRBD1	TRBJ2-5	.	TGTGCCAGCAGCATAGCCGGGACAGGTACAGAGACCCAGTACTTC	CASSIAGTGTETQYF
TRBV12-3/TRBV12-4	.	TRBJ2-1	.	TGTGCCAGCAGTTTAGCGGGAAGGGGTGAGCAGTTCTTC	CASSLAGRGEQFF
TRBV6-1	.	TRBJ2-7	.	TGTGCCAGCCGCCCGGAGGGGGGTATACACGAGCAGTACTTC	CASRPEGGIHEQYF
TRBV5-1	TRBD2	TRBJ2-1	many	TGCGCCAGCAGCCGAGAACTAGCGGGGGGGCCTCGAGAGCAGTTCTTC	CASSRELAGGPREQFF